The clone carrying this TCR beta chain has only a few counts. Its antigen is not known. TCRdb re-called the 5' RACE reads through MiXCR, storing one row per CDR3 protein. Of 7,500 to 9,000 distinct CDR3 sequences in the sample, roughly 65% were seen once. Study-wide results and limits: Whole repertoires were not studied in the larger cohort, only one V-J beta rearrangement.

The CDR3 sequence is 13 residues long. Trimming removed 5 bases from V and 8 bases from J; junction bases left unmatched: 8. The receptor's source is a female donor with breast cancer. The specimen sequenced was tumor-infiltrating naive CD4+ T cells sorted from the breast tumor. The subset was: naive CD4+ T cells, CD4+CD45RA+CD25-. V and J are TRBV12-3 or TRBV12-4 and TRBJ1-2; 7 nucleotides agree with TRBD1. For the CDR3, the DNA is TGTGCCAGCAGTCCAAAGGGGGCACTCGGCTACACCTTC. Its translation: CASSPKGALGYTF.